One T cell receptor beta chain is described in this entry. Its target is not known. Use of 60 Vbeta and 13 Jbeta primers characterized the PCR. Some clones are missing from TCRdb's copy, which holds only in-frame ones; the method was immunoSEQ multiplex PCR. This table has roughly 87,000 clones, 70% to 75% appearing once. These data belong to a study of cytomegalovirus exposure and HLA in healthy donors. Study-wide results and limits: The productive fraction for most TCR beta V segments was about 90% or about 30% in an earlier analysis.

The CDR3 covers 16 residues. V shed 1 base, J shed 5 bases, and the junction held 3 bases outside the gene matches. Germline V gives CDR1 MNHEY, CDR2 SVGAGI. Sample: PBMCs. The V and J genes are TRBV6-5 and TRBJ2-1; 12 bases map to TRBD2. The sequence came from a man aged 60 to 69 in good health and CMV-seronegative. CDR3 amino acids: CASSYYPSGGDNEQFF. Written as DNA, the CDR3 is TGTGCCAGCAGTTACTACCCTAGCGGGGGGGACAATGAGCAGTTCTTC.